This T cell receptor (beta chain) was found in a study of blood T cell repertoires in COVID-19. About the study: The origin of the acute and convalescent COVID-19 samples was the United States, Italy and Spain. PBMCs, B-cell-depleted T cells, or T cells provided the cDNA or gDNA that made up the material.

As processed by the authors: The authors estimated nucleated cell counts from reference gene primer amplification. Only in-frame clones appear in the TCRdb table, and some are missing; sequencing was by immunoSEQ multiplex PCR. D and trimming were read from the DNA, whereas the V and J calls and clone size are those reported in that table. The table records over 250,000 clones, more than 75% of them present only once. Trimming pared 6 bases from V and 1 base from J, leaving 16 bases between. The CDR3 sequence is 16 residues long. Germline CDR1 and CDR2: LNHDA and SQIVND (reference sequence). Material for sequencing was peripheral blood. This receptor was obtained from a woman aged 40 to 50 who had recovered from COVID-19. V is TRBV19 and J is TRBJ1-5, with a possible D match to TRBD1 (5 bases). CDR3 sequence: CASRGIRVGSNQPQHF. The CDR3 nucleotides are TGTGCCAGTAGGGGCATCAGGGTCGGGAGCAATCAGCCCCAGCATTTT.